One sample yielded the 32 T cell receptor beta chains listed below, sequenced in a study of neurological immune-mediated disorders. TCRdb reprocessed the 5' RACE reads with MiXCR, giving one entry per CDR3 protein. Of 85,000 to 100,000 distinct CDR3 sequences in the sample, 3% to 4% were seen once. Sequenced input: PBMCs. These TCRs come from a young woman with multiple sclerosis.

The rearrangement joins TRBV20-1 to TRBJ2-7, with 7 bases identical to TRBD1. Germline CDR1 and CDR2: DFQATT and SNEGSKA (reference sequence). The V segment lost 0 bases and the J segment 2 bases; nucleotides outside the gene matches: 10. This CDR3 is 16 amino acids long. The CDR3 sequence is CSARDRIRGLAYEQYF. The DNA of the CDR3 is TGCAGTGCTAGAGATAGGATAAGGGGGCTCGCCTACGAGCAGTACTTC.

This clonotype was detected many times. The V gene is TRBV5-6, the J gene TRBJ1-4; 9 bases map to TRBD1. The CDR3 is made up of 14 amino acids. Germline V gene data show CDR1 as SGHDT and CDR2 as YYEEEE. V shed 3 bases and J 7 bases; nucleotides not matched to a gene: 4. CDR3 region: CASSYRDRVEKLFF. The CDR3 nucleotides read TGTGCCAGCAGCTACCGGGACAGGGTTGAAAAACTGTTTTTT.

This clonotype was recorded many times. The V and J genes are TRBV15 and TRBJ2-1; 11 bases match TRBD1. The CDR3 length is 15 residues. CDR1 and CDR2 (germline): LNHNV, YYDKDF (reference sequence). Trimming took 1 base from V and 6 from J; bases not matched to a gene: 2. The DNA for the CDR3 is TGTGCCACCAGCAGAGCCGGGACAGGGGGCAATGAGCAGTTCTTC. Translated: CATSRAGTGGNEQFF.

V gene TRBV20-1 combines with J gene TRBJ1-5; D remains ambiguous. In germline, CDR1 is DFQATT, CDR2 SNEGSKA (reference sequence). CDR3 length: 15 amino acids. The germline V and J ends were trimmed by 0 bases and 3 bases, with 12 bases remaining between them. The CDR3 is CSARDSEQPNQPQHF. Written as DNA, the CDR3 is TGCAGTGCTAGAGATTCGGAACAGCCCAATCAGCCCCAGCATTTT.

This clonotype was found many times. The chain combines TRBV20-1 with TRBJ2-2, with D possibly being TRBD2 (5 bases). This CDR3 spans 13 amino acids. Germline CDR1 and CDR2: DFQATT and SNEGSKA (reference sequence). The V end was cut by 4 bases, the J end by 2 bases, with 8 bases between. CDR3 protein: CSAIWTNTGELFF. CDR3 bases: TGCAGTGCTATTTGGACTAACACCGGGGAGCTGTTTTTT.

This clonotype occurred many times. The CDR3 DNA is TGCAGTGCTTACGGGACAGGGGGAGGGGACGCTTTCTTT. Residues: CSAYGTGGGDAFF. The rearrangement links TRBV20-1 to TRBJ1-1; 11 bases are shared with TRBD1. CDR1 DFQATT and CDR2 SNEGSKA come from the germline V gene (reference sequence). The trim removed 5 bases at V and 11 bases at J, leaving 10 bases unmatched. CDR3 length equals 13 residues.

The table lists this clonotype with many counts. The CDR3 DNA is TGTGCCAGCAACTCCTCAGGAGGATTCTATCAGCCCCAGCATTTT. Translated, it gives CASNSSGGFYQPQHF. V gene TRBV27 combines with J gene TRBJ1-5; no clear D. The CDR3 consists of 15 residues. The ends were cut back, 7 bases at V and 5 bases at J, with 18 bases in the middle. Germline V gene sequence: CDR1 MNHEY, CDR2 SMNVEV (reference sequence).

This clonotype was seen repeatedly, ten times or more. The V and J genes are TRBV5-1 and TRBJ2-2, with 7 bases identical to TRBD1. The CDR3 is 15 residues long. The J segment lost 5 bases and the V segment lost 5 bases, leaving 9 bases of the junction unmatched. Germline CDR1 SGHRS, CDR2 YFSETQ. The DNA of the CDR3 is TGCGCCAGCAGTTTTACAGGGGAGTCGACCGGGGAGCTGTTTTTT. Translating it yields CASSFTGESTGELFF.

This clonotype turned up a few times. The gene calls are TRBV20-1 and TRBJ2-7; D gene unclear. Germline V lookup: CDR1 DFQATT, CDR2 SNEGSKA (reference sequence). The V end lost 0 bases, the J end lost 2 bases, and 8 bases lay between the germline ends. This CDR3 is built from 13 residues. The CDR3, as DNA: TGCAGTGCTAGAGATCGTGATCCCTACGAGCAGTACTTC. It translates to CSARDRDPYEQYF.

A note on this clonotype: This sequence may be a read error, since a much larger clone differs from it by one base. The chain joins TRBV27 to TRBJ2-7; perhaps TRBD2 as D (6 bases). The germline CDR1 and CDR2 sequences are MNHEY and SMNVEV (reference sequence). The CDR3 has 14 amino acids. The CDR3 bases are TGTGCCGGCAGTCCCCGCGGCGGGGCCTACGAGCAGTACTTC. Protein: CAGSPRGGAYEQYF.

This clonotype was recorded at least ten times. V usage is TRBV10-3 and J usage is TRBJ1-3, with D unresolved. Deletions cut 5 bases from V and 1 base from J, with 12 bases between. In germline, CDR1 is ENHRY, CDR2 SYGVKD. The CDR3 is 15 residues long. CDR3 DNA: TGTGCCATCAGTCCATCCCCGGGGTCTGGAAACACCATATATTTT. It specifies CAISPSPGSGNTIYF.

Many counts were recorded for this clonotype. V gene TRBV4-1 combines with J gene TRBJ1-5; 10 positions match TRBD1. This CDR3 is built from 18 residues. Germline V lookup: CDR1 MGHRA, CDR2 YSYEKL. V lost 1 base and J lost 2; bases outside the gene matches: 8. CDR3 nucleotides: TGCGCCAGCAGCCAAGGATTCACCGGGACAGGGGGCAATCAGCCCCAGCATTTT. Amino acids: CASSQGFTGTGGNQPQHF.

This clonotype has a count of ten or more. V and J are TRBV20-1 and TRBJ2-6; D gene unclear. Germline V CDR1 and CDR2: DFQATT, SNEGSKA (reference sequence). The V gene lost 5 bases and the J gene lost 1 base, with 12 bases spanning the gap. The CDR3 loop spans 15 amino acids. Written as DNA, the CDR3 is TGCAGTGCTGCGGACGAAGGGTCTGGGGCCAACGTCCTGACTTTC. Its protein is CSAADEGSGANVLTF.

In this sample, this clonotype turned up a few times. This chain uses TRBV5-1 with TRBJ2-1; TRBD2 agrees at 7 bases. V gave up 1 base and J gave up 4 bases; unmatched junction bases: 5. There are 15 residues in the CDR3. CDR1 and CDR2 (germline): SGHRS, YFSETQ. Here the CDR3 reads CASSLWEAGYNEQFF. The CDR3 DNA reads TGCGCCAGCAGCTTGTGGGAAGCGGGGTACAATGAGCAGTTCTTC.

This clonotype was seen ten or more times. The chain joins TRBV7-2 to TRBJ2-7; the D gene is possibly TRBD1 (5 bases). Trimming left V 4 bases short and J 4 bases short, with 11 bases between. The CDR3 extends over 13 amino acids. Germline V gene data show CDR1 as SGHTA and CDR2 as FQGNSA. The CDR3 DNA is TGTGCCAGCAGCTCAGGGTTTAGTTACGAGCAGTACTTC. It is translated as CASSSGFSYEQYF.

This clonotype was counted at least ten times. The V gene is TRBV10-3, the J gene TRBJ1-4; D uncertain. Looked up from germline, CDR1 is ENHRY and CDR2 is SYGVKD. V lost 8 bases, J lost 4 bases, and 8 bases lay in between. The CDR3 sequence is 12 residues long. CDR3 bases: TGTGCCATCGGGTCTGGTAATGAAAAACTGTTTTTT. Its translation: CAIGSGNEKLFF.

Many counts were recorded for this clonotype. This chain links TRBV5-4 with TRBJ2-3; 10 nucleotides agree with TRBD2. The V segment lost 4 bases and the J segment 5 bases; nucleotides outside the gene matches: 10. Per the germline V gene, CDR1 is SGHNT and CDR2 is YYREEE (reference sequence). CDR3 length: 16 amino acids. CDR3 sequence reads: CASSAGTSAMRDTQYF. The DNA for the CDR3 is TGTGCCAGCAGCGCGGGGACTAGCGCAATGAGAGATACGCAGTATTTT.

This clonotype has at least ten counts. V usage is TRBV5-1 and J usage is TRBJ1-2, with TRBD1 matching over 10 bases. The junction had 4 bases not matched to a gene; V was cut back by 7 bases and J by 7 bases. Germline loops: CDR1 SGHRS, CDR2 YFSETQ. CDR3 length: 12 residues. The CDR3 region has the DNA TGCGCCAGCGGAGACAGGGGGCTTGGCTACACCTTC. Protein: CASGDRGLGYTF.

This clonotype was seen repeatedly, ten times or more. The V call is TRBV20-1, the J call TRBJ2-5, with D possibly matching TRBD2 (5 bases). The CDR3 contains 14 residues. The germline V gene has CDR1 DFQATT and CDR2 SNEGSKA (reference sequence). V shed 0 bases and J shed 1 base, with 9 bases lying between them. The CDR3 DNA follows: TGCAGTGCTAGAGATTCGGGGAGCCAAGAGACCCAGTACTTC. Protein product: CSARDSGSQETQYF.

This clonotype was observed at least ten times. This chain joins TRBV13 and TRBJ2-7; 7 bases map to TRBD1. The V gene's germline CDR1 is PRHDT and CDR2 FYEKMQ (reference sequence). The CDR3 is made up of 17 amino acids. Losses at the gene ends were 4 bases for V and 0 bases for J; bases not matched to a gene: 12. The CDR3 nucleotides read TGTGCCAGCAGCTCCACCCCCGGGACAGCCGGCTCCTACGAGCAGTACTTC. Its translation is CASSSTPGTAGSYEQYF.

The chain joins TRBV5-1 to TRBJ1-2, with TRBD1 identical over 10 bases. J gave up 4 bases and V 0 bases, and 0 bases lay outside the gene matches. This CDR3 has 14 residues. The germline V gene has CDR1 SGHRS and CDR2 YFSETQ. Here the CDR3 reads CASSLGTGGYGYTF. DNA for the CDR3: TGCGCCAGCAGCTTGGGGACAGGGGGCTATGGCTACACCTTC.

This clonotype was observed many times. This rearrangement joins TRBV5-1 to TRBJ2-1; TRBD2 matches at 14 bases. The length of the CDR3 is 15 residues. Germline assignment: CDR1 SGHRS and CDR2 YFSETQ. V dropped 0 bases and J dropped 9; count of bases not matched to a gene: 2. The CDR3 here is CASSLVGLAGGEQFF. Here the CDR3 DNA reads TGCGCCAGCAGCTTGGTAGGACTAGCGGGAGGTGAGCAGTTCTTC.

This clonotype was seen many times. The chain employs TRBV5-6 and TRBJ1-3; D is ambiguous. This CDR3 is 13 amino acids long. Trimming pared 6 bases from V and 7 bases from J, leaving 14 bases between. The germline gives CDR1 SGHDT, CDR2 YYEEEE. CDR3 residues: CASTRTSANTIYF. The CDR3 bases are TGTGCCAGCACCCGGACCTCGGCGAACACCATATATTTT.

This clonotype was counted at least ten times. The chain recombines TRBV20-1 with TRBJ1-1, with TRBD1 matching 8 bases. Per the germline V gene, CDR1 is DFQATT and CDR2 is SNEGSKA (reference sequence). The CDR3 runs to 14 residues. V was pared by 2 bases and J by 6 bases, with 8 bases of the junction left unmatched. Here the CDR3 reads CSARNRTGIPEAFF. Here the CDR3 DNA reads TGCAGTGCTAGAAATAGGACAGGGATCCCTGAAGCTTTCTTT.

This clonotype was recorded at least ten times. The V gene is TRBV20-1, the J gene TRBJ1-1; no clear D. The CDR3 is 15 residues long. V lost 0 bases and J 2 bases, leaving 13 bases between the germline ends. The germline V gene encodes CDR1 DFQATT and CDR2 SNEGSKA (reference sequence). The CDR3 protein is CSARDLPGFNTEAFF. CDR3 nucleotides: TGCAGTGCTAGAGATCTGCCGGGTTTTAACACTGAAGCTTTCTTT.

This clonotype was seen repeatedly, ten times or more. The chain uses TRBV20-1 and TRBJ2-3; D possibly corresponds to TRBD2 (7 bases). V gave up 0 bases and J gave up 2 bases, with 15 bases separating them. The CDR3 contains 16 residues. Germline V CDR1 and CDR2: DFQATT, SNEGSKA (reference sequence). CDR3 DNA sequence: TGCAGTGCTAGAGATAATTTAGGGGGGGACACAGATACGCAGTATTTT. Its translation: CSARDNLGGDTDTQYF.

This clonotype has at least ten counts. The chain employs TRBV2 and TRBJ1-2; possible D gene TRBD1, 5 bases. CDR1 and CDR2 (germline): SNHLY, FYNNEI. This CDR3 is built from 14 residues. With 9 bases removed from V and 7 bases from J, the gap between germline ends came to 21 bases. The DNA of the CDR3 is TGTGCCAGACAAATGGGCCGGGGCCGCGCTGGCTACACCTTC. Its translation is CARQMGRGRAGYTF.

In DNA, the CDR3 is TGCGCCAGCAGCTTACAGGGGTCGGGCACAGATACGCAGTATTTT. It yields the protein CASSLQGSGTDTQYF. This chain links TRBV5-1 with TRBJ2-3; TRBD1 matches at 7 bases. CDR3 length equals 15 residues. The germline V gene has CDR1 SGHRS and CDR2 YFSETQ. J gave up 1 base and V 2 bases, and 4 bases lay outside the gene matches.

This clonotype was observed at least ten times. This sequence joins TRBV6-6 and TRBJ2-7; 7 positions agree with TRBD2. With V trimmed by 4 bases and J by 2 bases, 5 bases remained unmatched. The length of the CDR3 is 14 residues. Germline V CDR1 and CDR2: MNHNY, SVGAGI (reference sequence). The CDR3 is CASSSSSGPYEQYF. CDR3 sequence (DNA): TGTGCCAGCAGTTCGTCTAGCGGACCCTACGAGCAGTACTTC.

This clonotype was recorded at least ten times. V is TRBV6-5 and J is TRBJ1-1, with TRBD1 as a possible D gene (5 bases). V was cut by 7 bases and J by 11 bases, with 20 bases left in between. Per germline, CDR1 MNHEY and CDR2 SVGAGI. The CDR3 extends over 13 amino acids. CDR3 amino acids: CASTNGALAGAFF. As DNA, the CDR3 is TGTGCCAGCACCAACGGGGCTCTGGCAGGGGCTTTCTTT.

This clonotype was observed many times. This CDR3 is CASSRFDRGPYNEQFF. The CDR3 DNA reads as TGTGCCAGCAGTAGATTCGACAGGGGACCCTACAATGAGCAGTTCTTC. This chain uses TRBV28 with TRBJ2-1, with TRBD1 matching 8 bases. Germline CDR1 and CDR2: MDHEN and SYDVKM. The CDR3 sequence is 16 residues long. J was trimmed by 2 bases and V by 5 bases; bases with no gene match: 8.

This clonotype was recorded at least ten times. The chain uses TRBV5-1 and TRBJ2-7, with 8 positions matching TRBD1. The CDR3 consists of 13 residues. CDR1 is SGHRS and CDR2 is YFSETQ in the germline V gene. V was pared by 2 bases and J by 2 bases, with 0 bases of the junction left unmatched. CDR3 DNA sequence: TGCGCCAGCAGCTTACAGGGGGCCTACGAGCAGTACTTC. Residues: CASSLQGAYEQYF.